Shown below are 20 T cell receptor beta chains from a single sample sequenced in a study of control samples from healthy donors and cancer patients. Sequenced by immunoSEQ multiplex PCR; TCRdb stores in-frame clones only, minus some. The sample has about 88,000 clones; approximately 95% are singletons. The sequenced material came from blood. The receptor source for this set is a man aged 18-30 years in good health.

The rearrangement joins TRBV29-1 to TRBJ2-2; D may be TRBD2 (5 bases). Trimming pared 5 bases from V and 1 base from J, leaving 5 bases between. Germline V lookup: CDR1 SQVTM, CDR2 ANQGSEA. This CDR3 comprises 12 residues. The chain's CDR3 is CSVRENTGELFF. The CDR3 nucleotides read TGCAGCGTTCGGGAGAACACCGGGGAGCTGTTTTTT.

This clone was seen once. The V gene is TRBV11-2, the J gene TRBJ2-7; D is uncertain. The germline V and J ends were trimmed by 8 bases and 2 bases, with 4 bases remaining between them. Germline CDR1 reads SGHAT; CDR2 reads FQNNGV. This CDR3 comprises 10 residues. CDR3 nucleotide sequence: TGTGCCAGCTCGGCCTACGAGCAGTACTTC. It codes for CASSAYEQYF.

This chain uses TRBV20-1 with TRBJ2-7, with D perhaps matching TRBD1 or TRBD2 (7 bases each). The CDR3 spans 12 residues. Germline loops: CDR1 DFQATT, CDR2 SNEGSKA (reference sequence). Trimming left V 3 bases short and J 6 bases short, with 12 bases between. The CDR3 here is CSASPGGAEQYF. The CDR3 bases are TGCAGTGCTAGTCCAGGGGGGGCCGAGCAGTACTTC.

This chain links TRBV27 with TRBJ1-6; D remains unclear. V was pared by 6 bases and J by 1 base, with 10 bases between. CDR3 length equals 15 residues. CDR1 MNHEY and CDR2 SMNVEV come from the germline V gene (reference sequence). This CDR3 is CASSWSASYNSPLHF. DNA of the CDR3: TGTGCCAGCAGCTGGTCGGCGTCCTATAATTCACCCCTCCACTTT.

CDR3 bases: TGTGCCAGCAGACAGGGGACAGTTAATCAGCCCCAGCATTTT. As protein: CASRQGTVNQPQHF. The gene calls are TRBV6-5 and TRBJ1-5; TRBD1 matches at 7 bases. The CDR3 has 14 residues. In germline, CDR1 is MNHEY, CDR2 SVGAGI. J lost 4 bases, V lost 6 bases, and 6 bases had no gene match.

Regarding this clone: A junction end diverges from the germline sequence, so it may reflect a read error. This rearrangement joins TRBV5-1 to TRBJ1-1; TRBD1 matches at 11 bases. This CDR3 is built from 17 residues. Germline CDR1 is SGHRS and CDR2 is YFSETQ. DNA of the CDR3: TGCGCCAGCAACTTGGGGACAGGGGGGATGATGAACACTGAAGCTTTCTTT. Translated: CASNLGTGGMMNTEAFF.

The V gene is TRBV9, the J gene TRBJ1-2; D gene ambiguous. The CDR3 is 13 residues long. Per germline, CDR1 SGDLS and CDR2 YYNGEE. The V and J ends lost 7 bases and 8 bases respectively, with 18 bases between them. The CDR3 region is CASGFRPRGGYTF. The DNA for the CDR3 is TGTGCCAGCGGTTTCAGGCCTCGAGGGGGCTACACCTTC.

The chain recombines TRBV25-1 with TRBJ1-3; D possibly corresponds to TRBD1 (6 bases). The length of the CDR3 is 17 residues. Trimming cost V 1 base and J 1 base, with 14 bases left between them. Germline CDR1 is MGHDK and CDR2 is SYGVNS. Here the CDR3 reads CASSELQGGNSGNTIYF. As DNA, the CDR3 is TGTGCCAGCAGTGAATTACAGGGTGGGAATTCTGGAAACACCATATATTTT.

The chain couples TRBV7-3 to TRBJ2-6; 7 nucleotides line up with TRBD1. Per germline, CDR1 SGHTA and CDR2 FQGTGA. The ends lost 5 bases at V and 4 bases at J; junction bases unmatched: 5. This CDR3 has 15 amino acids. CDR3 DNA sequence: TGTGCCAGCAGCCTGACAGGGACCGGGGCCAACGTCCTGACTTTC. Translation: CASSLTGTGANVLTF.

This clone occurred a few times. The chain carries TRBV5-5 and TRBJ1-1; D is unclear. The CDR3 covers 13 residues. Germline loops: CDR1 SGHKS, CDR2 YYEKEE (reference sequence). Between the trimmed V and J ends, which lost 2 bases and 0 bases, there was a span of 5 bases. This CDR3 reads CASSLGVNTEAFF. The CDR3 bases are TGTGCCAGCAGCTTAGGTGTGAACACTGAAGCTTTCTTT. Supplemented by reference TRBV5-5 and TRBJ1-1, the full variable domain reads DAGVTQSPTHLIKTRGQQVTLRCSPISGHKSVSWYQQVLGQGPQFIFQYYEKEERGRGNFPDRFSARQFPNYSSELNVNALLLGDSALYLCASSLGVNTEAFFGQGTRLTVV.

The V and J genes are TRBV6-5 and TRBJ1-2, with D perhaps matching TRBD1 (6 bases). From germline, CDR1 is MNHEY and CDR2 SVGAGI. The ends were cut back, 7 bases at V and 3 bases at J, with 12 bases in the middle. The CDR3 spans 13 residues. Here the CDR3 reads CASMGAGDYGYTF. DNA for the CDR3: TGTGCCAGCATGGGGGCAGGGGACTATGGCTACACCTTC.

The CDR3 bases are TGTGCCAGCAGTTACGGCAGGGATAGGGACAATCAGCCCCAGCATTTT. It codes for CASSYGRDRDNQPQHF. The rearrangement joins TRBV6-5 to TRBJ1-5; possibly TRBD1 for D (5 bases). Germline V CDR1 and CDR2: MNHEY, SVGAGI. The CDR3 runs to 16 residues. The V end was cut by 2 bases, the J end by 3 bases, with 14 bases between.

This rearrangement joins TRBV5-8 to TRBJ1-2; the D is unclear. The CDR3 sequence is 12 residues long. Germline V gives CDR1 SGHTS, CDR2 YDEGEE. With 1 base removed from V and 8 bases from J, the gap between germline ends came to 9 bases. DNA for the CDR3: TGTGCCAGCAGCTTGATTAGAGAAGGCTACACCTTC. Encoded protein: CASSLIREGYTF.

The chain is built from TRBV3-1 (or the pseudogene TRBV3-2) and TRBJ2-3; 10 bases line up with TRBD2. Germline CDR1 LGHDT, CDR2 YNNKEL (reference sequence). The CDR3 has 22 amino acids. The trim removed 0 bases at V and 0 bases at J, leaving 18 bases unmatched. For the CDR3, the DNA is TGTGCCAGCAGCCAAGATCCCGGGCTAGCGGGAGTGTGGGGGACTAGCACAGATACGCAGTATTTT. This encodes CASSQDPGLAGVWGTSTDTQYF.

This clone was counted a single time. The chain joins TRBV4-2 to TRBJ1-2; TRBD1 might be the D (6 bases). The CDR3 contains 16 residues. CDR1 is LGHNA, CDR2 YNFKEQ, per germline. Trimming took off 0 bases at V and 5 bases at J, with 16 bases between the two ends. The CDR3 DNA follows: TGTGCCAGCAGCCAAGAGGACCAATCTAGGGGGTATGGCTACACCTTC. It is translated as CASSQEDQSRGYGYTF.

The chain has TRBV6-1 and TRBJ1-2, with unresolved D. V lost 0 bases, J lost 4 bases, and 9 bases lay in between. The CDR3 totals 14 residues. Germline loops: CDR1 MNHNS, CDR2 SASEGT. CDR3 coding DNA: TGTGCCAGCAGTGAAGCCGGGGTGGGCTATGGCTACACCTTC. Protein product: CASSEAGVGYGYTF.

This chain uses TRBV27 with TRBJ1-6; D possibly corresponds to TRBD1 (6 bases). The V and J ends lost 6 bases and 10 bases respectively, with 10 bases between them. Germline assignment: CDR1 MNHEY and CDR2 SMNVEV (reference sequence). This CDR3 is built from 12 residues. CDR3 DNA sequence: TGTGCCAGCAGGACAGGTGGATCACCCCTCCACTTT. The encoded protein is CASRTGGSPLHF.

This chain connects TRBV27 to TRBJ1-2; weak D call: TRBD1 (5 bases). The CDR3 runs 14 residues. Trimming removed 0 bases from V and 8 bases from J, with 13 bases in between. Per the germline V gene, CDR1 is MNHEY and CDR2 is SMNVEV (reference sequence). CDR3 sequence reads: CASSLSRQGGGYTF. CDR3 DNA sequence: TGTGCCAGCAGTTTATCGCGCCAGGGTGGCGGCTACACCTTC.

The V gene is TRBV6-5, the J gene TRBJ1-3, with unresolved D. Trimming removed 8 bases at V and 2 bases at J, with 13 bases between. The CDR3 has 14 residues. CDR1 and CDR2 (germline): MNHEY, SVGAGI. The CDR3 loop reads CASFSYAAGNTIYF. CDR3 in DNA: TGTGCCAGCTTCTCGTATGCCGCTGGAAACACCATATATTTT.

The chain carries TRBV2 and TRBJ1-1, with a possible D match to TRBD1 (5 bases). From germline, CDR1 is SNHLY and CDR2 FYNNEI. V was cut by 6 bases and J by 8 bases, with 19 bases left in between. The CDR3 has 14 amino acids. CDR3: CASSGGRGGLEAFF. The CDR3 region has the DNA TGTGCCAGCAGCGGGGGGAGGGGAGGACTGGAAGCTTTCTTT.